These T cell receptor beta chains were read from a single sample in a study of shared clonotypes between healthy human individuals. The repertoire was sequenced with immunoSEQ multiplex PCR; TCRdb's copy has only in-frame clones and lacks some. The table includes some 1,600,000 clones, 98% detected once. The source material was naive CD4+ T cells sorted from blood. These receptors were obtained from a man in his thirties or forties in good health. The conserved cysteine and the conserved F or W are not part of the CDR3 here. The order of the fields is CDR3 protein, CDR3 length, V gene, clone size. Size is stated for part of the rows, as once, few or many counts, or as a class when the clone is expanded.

cdr3_aa: ASSTGERSGNTIY; cdr3_length: 13; v_call: TRBV18; clone_size: NA
cdr3_aa: ASSEAAGVGILNKNIQY; cdr3_length: 17; v_call: TRBV6-1; clone_size: NA
cdr3_aa: ASSQRVGRETYEQY; cdr3_length: 14; v_call: TRBV4-3; clone_size: NA
cdr3_aa: ASSQLGQGYYNEQF; cdr3_length: 14; v_call: TRBV4-1; clone_size: NA
cdr3_aa: ASSLQGGFAEAF; cdr3_length: 12; v_call: TRBV7-6; clone_size: NA
cdr3_aa: AWSDPGRRAF; cdr3_length: 10; v_call: TRBV30; clone_size: NA
cdr3_aa: ASSLSQGSEKLF; cdr3_length: 12; v_call: TRBV5-1; clone_size: NA
cdr3_aa: ASSVVGGELF; cdr3_length: 10; v_call: TRBV9; clone_size: NA
cdr3_aa: ANAGQLTDTQY; cdr3_length: 11; v_call: TRBV6-1; clone_size: NA
cdr3_aa: ASRGYEQY; cdr3_length: 8; v_call: TRBV5-1; clone_size: once
cdr3_aa: ASTSGVYNEQF; cdr3_length: 11; v_call: TRBV9; clone_size: NA
cdr3_aa: ATSRDRRGSTDTQY; cdr3_length: 14; v_call: TRBV15; clone_size: NA
cdr3_aa: ASRWTVCGESTDTQY; cdr3_length: 15; v_call: TRBV12-2; clone_size: NA
cdr3_aa: NHRIYQETQY; cdr3_length: 10; v_call: TRBV7-9; clone_size: NA
cdr3_aa: ASSRETGGEYNEQF; cdr3_length: 14; v_call: TRBV7-3; clone_size: few
cdr3_aa: ASSMFWSNTEAF; cdr3_length: 12; v_call: TRBV19; clone_size: once
cdr3_aa: ASSLAGTSLSSSDNEQF; cdr3_length: 17; v_call: TRBV11-3; clone_size: NA
cdr3_aa: ASSQRGQVQETQY; cdr3_length: 13; v_call: TRBV4-1; clone_size: NA
cdr3_aa: ASSVLVSTDTQY; cdr3_length: 12; v_call: TRBV2; clone_size: NA
cdr3_aa: ASSLEGHVPGQGGEQY; cdr3_length: 16; v_call: TRBV7-6; clone_size: NA
cdr3_aa: ASSIGRPRNTEAF; cdr3_length: 13; v_call: TRBV19; clone_size: NA
cdr3_aa: ASRDRGEAF; cdr3_length: 9; v_call: TRBV2; clone_size: once
cdr3_aa: ASSGQALSGEAF; cdr3_length: 12; v_call: TRBV7-8; clone_size: NA
cdr3_aa: ASSSGGQLRTEAF; cdr3_length: 13; v_call: TRBV7-9; clone_size: NA
cdr3_aa: ASSFAETQY; cdr3_length: 9; v_call: TRBV5-4; clone_size: NA
cdr3_aa: ASSPQGAPGQPQH; cdr3_length: 13; v_call: TRBV18; clone_size: NA